This TCR beta chain was captured in a study of T cells after yellow fever vaccination. Study summary: SMART-Seq v4 Ultra Low Input served to prepare low-cell-number fractions.

Trimming shortened V by 4 bases and J by 0 bases, and 12 bases separated the two germline ends. Germline CDR1 is SGHAT and CDR2 is FQNNGV. This CDR3 spans 15 amino acids. MiXCR, run by TCRdb on the 5' RACE reads, gives a single entry per CDR3 protein. The sample holds around 350,000 distinct CDR3 sequences, 6.2% seen once. The clonotype was recovered from a man aged 25-40 years who received the YFV17D yellow fever vaccine. This specimen consisted of PBMCs, obtained 5 days after the yellow fever booster vaccination. This chain uses TRBV11-2 with TRBJ1-2; perhaps TRBD1 as D (6 bases). The CDR3, as DNA: TGTGCCAGCAGCTCACCAGGGGAAGCTAACTATGGCTACACCTTC. Its protein product is CASSSPGEANYGYTF.